The 15 T cell receptor beta chains below all came from one sample that was sequenced in a study of identical twins listed by TCRdb under 2016. The library came from 5' RACE. The data were produced on an Illumina HiSeq 2000. TCRdb cleaned the public reads at Q25 with fastp, built clones with MiXCR and kept in-frame beta chains. Rows with one shared CDR3 protein collapse into an entry with the most common genes and DNA. A total of about 890,000 distinct CDR3 sequences appear in this sample, roughly an eighth of them only once. Jointly, the top ten make up under 2% of the sample. The sample also formed part of further work on yellow fever vaccine responses in identical twins.

The specimen was PBMCs. The receptors here all came from a woman between 18 and 29 years old in good health.

In this sample, this clonotype turned up a few times. The chain employs TRBV11-3 and TRBJ2-7; D not resolved. The CDR3 has 16 amino acids. V was clipped by 1 base and J by 7 bases, with 20 bases between them. From germline, CDR1 is SGHNT and CDR2 YENEEA. The CDR3 bases are TGTGCCAGCAGCTTAGGAACCAGGTTTTTAAGCTGGGAGCAGTACGTC. Translation gives CASSLGTRFLSWEQYV.

The chain is built from TRBV3-1 and TRBJ1-1, with D perhaps matching TRBD1 (5 bases). Germline-derived CDR1 and CDR2 are LGHDT and YNNKEL (reference sequence). The germline V and J ends were trimmed by 6 bases and 6 bases, with 11 bases remaining between them. The CDR3 consists of 12 residues. CDR3 DNA sequence: TGTGCCAGCAGACACAGGTCGGCTGAAGCTTTCTTT. Translation: CASRHRSAEAFF.

The CDR3 DNA follows: TGTGCCAGCAGTGTGGGGTCTGACACAGGGGCTTTCTTT. Residues: CASSVGSDTGAFF. The J gene is TRBJ1-1, the V gene TRBV2; tentative D call: TRBD1 (6 bases). Germline V gives CDR1 SNHLY, CDR2 FYNNEI. The CDR3 contains 13 residues. V lost 4 bases and J 11 bases, leaving 17 bases between the germline ends.

This clonotype occurred a few times. V and J are TRBV28 and TRBJ2-1; 8 nucleotides match TRBD2. In germline, CDR1 is MDHEN, CDR2 SYDVKM. The CDR3 is 13 residues long. The V and J ends lost 5 bases and 9 bases, in that order; junction bases with no gene match: 6. Here the CDR3 reads CASSERELREQFF. The DNA for the CDR3 is TGTGCCAGCAGTGAGCGGGAGTTGCGTGAGCAGTTCTTC.

There are a few counts of this clonotype. The V and J genes are TRBV10-3 and TRBJ2-5, with unresolved D. Germline V gives CDR1 ENHRY, CDR2 SYGVKD. Deletions cut 7 bases from V and 1 base from J, with 10 bases between. There are 13 residues in the CDR3. The CDR3 here is CAIMDGPQETQYF. The DNA for the CDR3 is TGTGCCATCATGGATGGCCCCCAAGAGACCCAGTACTTC.

This clonotype came up a few times. V and J are TRBV20-1 and TRBJ2-5; the match to TRBD1 covers 9 bases. In germline, CDR1 is DFQATT, CDR2 SNEGSKA (reference sequence). The CDR3 consists of 17 residues. The V gene end was trimmed by 3 bases and the J gene end by 4 bases; junction bases not matched to a gene: 15. The CDR3 loop reads CSARGQGTENGRETQYF. The DNA of the CDR3 is TGCAGTGCTAGGGGACAGGGCACGGAGAATGGGAGAGAGACCCAGTACTTC.

V usage is TRBV6-1 and J usage is TRBJ2-1; D might be TRBD1 or TRBD2, each matching 5 bases. The germline gives CDR1 MNHNS, CDR2 SASEGT. This CDR3 has 17 amino acids. Trimming left V 5 bases short and J 6 bases short, with 23 bases between. CDR3 DNA sequence: TGTGCCAGCAGTATAAACCGGGACGAGAGTCCCTTCAATGAGCAGTTCTTC. Its translation: CASSINRDESPFNEQFF.

The sample holds many counts of this clonotype. The V call is TRBV4-2, the J call TRBJ2-1; tentative D call: TRBD2 (5 bases). CDR3 size: 16 residues. Deletions cut 0 bases from V and 3 bases from J, with 12 bases between. Germline V lookup: CDR1 LGHNA, CDR2 YNFKEQ. The CDR3 spells CASSQDALLVYNEQFF. The CDR3 DNA reads as TGTGCCAGCAGCCAAGATGCGTTACTAGTCTACAATGAGCAGTTCTTC.

In the case of this clonotype: A much larger clone differs by one base, so this may be a read error. This chain connects TRBV6-4 to TRBJ2-7, with 7 bases aligning to TRBD2. V shed 3 bases, J shed 6 bases, and the junction held 5 bases outside the gene matches. CDR3 length: 13 residues. Germline CDR1 is MRHNA and CDR2 is SNTAGT. The CDR3 nucleotides read TGTGCCAGCAGTGAGGGGGGGATCTGCGAGCAGTACTTC. Protein product: CASSEGGICEQYF.

This clonotype was found a few times. J is TRBJ2-1 and V is TRBV20-1; D uncertain. The V gene's germline CDR1 is DFQATT and CDR2 SNEGSKA (reference sequence). The CDR3 runs 14 residues. Deletions cut 3 bases from V and 8 bases from J, with 17 bases between. CDR3 protein: CSASVDGDLDEQFF. The CDR3, as DNA: TGCAGTGCTAGCGTGGACGGTGATCTCGATGAGCAGTTCTTC.

This clonotype was found a few times. The chain links TRBV12-3 or TRBV12-4 to TRBJ1-3, with 7 bases lining up with TRBD1. This CDR3 is 12 amino acids long. Losses at the gene ends were 8 bases for V and 10 bases for J; bases not matched to a gene: 8. The CDR3 protein is CASLFRGTTIYF. Here the CDR3 DNA reads TGTGCCAGCCTCTTCAGGGGGACTACCATATATTTT.

The genes are TRBV4-1 and TRBJ2-3, with a possible D match to TRBD1 (7 bases). The CDR3 totals 16 residues. Germline values: CDR1 MGHRA, CDR2 YSYEKL. The V end was cut by 0 bases, the J end by 3 bases, with 13 bases between. CDR3 sequence: CASSQEGGGATDTQYF. The CDR3 DNA is TGCGCCAGCAGCCAAGAAGGGGGCGGGGCTACAGATACGCAGTATTTT.

This clonotype was observed many times. The rearrangement uses TRBV20-1 and TRBJ2-1, with D tentatively TRBD2 (5 bases). Trimming pared 2 bases from V and 0 bases from J, leaving 8 bases between. The CDR3 runs 14 residues. Germline V gene sequence: CDR1 DFQATT, CDR2 SNEGSKA (reference sequence). Written as DNA, the CDR3 is TGCAGTGCTAGAATGGCGGGCTCCTACAATGAGCAGTTCTTC. Protein product: CSARMAGSYNEQFF.

The J gene is TRBJ2-1, the V gene TRBV1; TRBD1, the table's D call, lacks a check against the DNA. TRBV1 is a pseudogene segment. The CDR3 has 15 amino acids. The CDR3 coding sequence is TGCACCAGCAGCCCCCCCGGGACGGTATACAATGAGCAGTTCTTC. It codes for CTSSPPGTVYNEQFF.

The chain carries TRBV6-5 and TRBJ1-1; D might be TRBD1 (5 bases). V was pared by 4 bases and J by 6 bases, with 15 bases between. Germline CDR1 and CDR2: MNHEY and SVGAGI. This CDR3 has 14 residues. Here the CDR3 reads CASSSSSQGPEAFF. The CDR3, as DNA: TGTGCCAGCAGTTCCTCGTCTCAGGGTCCTGAAGCTTTCTTT.